Shown below are 5 T cell receptor beta chains from a single sample sequenced in a study of Ad26.COV2.S vaccination and SARS-CoV-2 variants (dated by TCRdb to 2020 to 2022). To prepare the library, the immunoSEQ multiplex PCR assay was applied. TCRdb obtained this table from immuneACCESS and retained in-frame rearrangements with V and J assigned. These tables miss some clones; where compared with another copy, unresolved V genes account for less than half of the shortfall, and the remainder is unexplained. Recorded for this sample are 350,000 to 500,000 clones; 75% to 95% of them occurred a single time. The ten largest make up less than 15% of the sample. The label giving this sample's treatment or condition can be read as: about 20 received Ad26.COV2.S at low or high dose, single or two shots; roughly five received placebo; per-sample allocation not given. For vaccine and placebo recipients, the sequenced repertoires came from samples collected on day 63 after the first injection.

This sample comprised peripheral blood, obtained in a trial of Ad26.COV2.S vaccine versus placebo. Receptors were obtained from a person between 18 and 65 years old who received the Ad26.COV2.S COVID-19 vaccine or a placebo.

This clone was observed a single time. The chain uses TRBV5-6 and TRBJ2-3; D gene ambiguous. The CDR3 has 13 amino acids. The ends were cut back, 0 bases at V and 4 bases at J, with 6 bases in the middle. CDR1 and CDR2 (germline): SGHDT, YYEEEE. The CDR3 DNA reads as TGTGCCAGCAGCTTGGGCCAGTCAGATACGCAGTATTTT. Translated: CASSLGQSDTQYF.

The rearrangement joins TRBV5-8 to TRBJ2-5, with no clear D. This CDR3 is 10 amino acids long. Trimming removed 5 bases from V and 2 bases from J, with 1 base in between. Germline V gene sequence: CDR1 SGHTS, CDR2 YDEGEE. The CDR3 sequence: CASRQETQYF. The CDR3 coding sequence is TGTGCCAGCAGGCAAGAGACCCAGTACTTC.

The chain uses TRBV6-2 or TRBV6-3 and TRBJ2-3; 9 positions match TRBD1. This CDR3 spans 15 amino acids. V trimming: 2 bases; J trimming: 8 bases; junction bases outside the gene matches: 8. Per the germline V gene, CDR1 is MNHEY and CDR2 is SVGEGT. DNA of the CDR3: TGTGCCAGCAGTTACGGGGGGACAGGGTTGAGTACGCAGTATTTT. Translating gives CASSYGGTGLSTQYF.

The chain couples TRBV3-1 (or the pseudogene TRBV3-2) to TRBJ2-1, with D possibly being TRBD1 (6 bases). This CDR3 has 13 residues. V was clipped by 3 bases and J by 9 bases, with 12 bases between them. Germline CDR1 is LGHDT and CDR2 is YNNKEL (reference sequence). The CDR3 nucleotides are TGTGCCAGCAGCCAGTCGGCCAGGGGTGAGCAGTTCTTC. As protein: CASSQSARGEQFF.

V gene TRBV19 combines with J gene TRBJ2-3; D possibly corresponds to TRBD2 (6 bases). V gave up 4 bases and J gave up 6 bases, with 17 bases separating them. The CDR3 contains 15 residues. Per germline, CDR1 LNHDA and CDR2 SQIVND (reference sequence). The chain's CDR3 is CASSTLGLAGDTQYF. The CDR3 DNA is TGTGCCAGTAGTACTCTGGGACTGGCGGGGGATACGCAGTATTTT.